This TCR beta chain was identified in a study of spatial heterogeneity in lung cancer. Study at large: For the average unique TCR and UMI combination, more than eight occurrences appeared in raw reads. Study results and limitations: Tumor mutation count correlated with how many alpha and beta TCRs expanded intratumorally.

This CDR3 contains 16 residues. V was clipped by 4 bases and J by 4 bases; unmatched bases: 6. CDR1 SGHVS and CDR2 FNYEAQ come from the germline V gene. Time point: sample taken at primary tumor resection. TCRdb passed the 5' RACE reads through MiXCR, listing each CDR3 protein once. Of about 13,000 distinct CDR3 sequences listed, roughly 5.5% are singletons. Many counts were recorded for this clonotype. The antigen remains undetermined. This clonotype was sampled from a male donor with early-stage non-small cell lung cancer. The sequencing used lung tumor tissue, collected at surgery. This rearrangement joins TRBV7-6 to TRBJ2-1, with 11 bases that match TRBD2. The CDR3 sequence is CASSSLAGGAYNEQFF. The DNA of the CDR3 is TGTGCCAGCAGCTCCTTAGCGGGGGGGGCTTACAATGAGCAGTTCTTC.